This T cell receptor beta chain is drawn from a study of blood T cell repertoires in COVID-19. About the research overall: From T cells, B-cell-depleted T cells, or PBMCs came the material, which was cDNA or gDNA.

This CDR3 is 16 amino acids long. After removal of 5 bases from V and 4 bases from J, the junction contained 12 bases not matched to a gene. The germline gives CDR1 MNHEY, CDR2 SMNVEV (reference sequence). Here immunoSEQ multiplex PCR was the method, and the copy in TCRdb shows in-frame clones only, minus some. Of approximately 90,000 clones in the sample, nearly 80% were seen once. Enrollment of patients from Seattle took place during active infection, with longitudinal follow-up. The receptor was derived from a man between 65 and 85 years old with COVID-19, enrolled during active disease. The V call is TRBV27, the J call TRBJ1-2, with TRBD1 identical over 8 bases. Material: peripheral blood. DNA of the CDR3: TGTGCCAGCAGTCCCCAGGCGACAGGGGTGGGCTATGGCTACACCTTC. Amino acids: CASSPQATGVGYGYTF.